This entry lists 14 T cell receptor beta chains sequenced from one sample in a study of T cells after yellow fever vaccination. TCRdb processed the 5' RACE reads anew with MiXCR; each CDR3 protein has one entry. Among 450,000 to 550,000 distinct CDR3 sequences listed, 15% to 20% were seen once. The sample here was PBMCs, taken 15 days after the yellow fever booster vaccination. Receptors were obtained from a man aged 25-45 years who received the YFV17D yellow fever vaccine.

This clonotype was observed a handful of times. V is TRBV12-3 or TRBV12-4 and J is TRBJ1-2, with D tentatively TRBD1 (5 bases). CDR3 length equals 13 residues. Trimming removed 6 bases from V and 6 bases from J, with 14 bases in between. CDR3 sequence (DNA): TGTGCCAGCAGGGGGCGGGAGGTGGATGGCTACACCTTC. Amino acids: CASRGREVDGYTF.

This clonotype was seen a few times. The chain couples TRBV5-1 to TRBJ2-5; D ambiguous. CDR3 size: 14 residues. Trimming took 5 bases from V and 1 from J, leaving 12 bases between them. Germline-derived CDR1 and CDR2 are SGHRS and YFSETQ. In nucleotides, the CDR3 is TGCGCCAGCAGTCGTGTGCCCATCCAAGAGACCCAGTACTTC. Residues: CASSRVPIQETQYF.

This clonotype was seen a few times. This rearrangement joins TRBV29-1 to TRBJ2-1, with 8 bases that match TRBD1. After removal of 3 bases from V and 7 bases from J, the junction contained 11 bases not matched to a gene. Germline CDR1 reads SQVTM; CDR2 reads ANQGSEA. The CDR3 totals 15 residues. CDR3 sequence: CSVDRRGQVDNEQFF. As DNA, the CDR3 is TGCAGCGTTGATAGGAGGGGACAGGTGGATAATGAGCAGTTCTTC.

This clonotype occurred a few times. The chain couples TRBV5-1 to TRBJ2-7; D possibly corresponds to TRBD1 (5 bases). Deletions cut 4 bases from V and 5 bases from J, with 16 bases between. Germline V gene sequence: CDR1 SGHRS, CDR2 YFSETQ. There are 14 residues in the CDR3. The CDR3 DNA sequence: TGCGCCAGCAGCGGTACAGGCTCTACGAACGAGCAGTACTTC. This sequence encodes CASSGTGSTNEQYF.

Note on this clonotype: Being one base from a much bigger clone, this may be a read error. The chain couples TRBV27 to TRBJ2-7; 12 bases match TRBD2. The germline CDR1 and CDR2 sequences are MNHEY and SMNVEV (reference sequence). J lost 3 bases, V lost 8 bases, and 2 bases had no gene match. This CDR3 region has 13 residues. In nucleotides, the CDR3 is TGTGCCAGCCGACTAGCGGGAGACTACGAGCAGTACTTC. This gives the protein CASRLAGDYEQYF.

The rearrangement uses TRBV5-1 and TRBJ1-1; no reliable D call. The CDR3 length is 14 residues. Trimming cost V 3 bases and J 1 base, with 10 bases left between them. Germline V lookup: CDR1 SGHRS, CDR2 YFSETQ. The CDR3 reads CASSSTLGNTEAFF. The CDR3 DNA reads TGCGCCAGCAGCTCGACCTTGGGGAACACTGAAGCTTTCTTT.

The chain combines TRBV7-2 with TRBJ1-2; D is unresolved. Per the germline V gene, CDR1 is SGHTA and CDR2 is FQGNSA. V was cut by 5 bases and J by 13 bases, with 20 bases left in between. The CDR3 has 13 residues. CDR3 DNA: TGTGCCAGCAGCGAGCATACAGTGGCGGCTATCACCTTC. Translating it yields CASSEHTVAAITF.

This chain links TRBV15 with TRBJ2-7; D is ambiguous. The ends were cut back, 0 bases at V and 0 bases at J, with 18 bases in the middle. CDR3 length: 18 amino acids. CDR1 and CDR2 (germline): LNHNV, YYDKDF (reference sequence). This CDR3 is CATSRDPVTGWSSYEQYF. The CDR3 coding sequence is TGTGCCACCAGCAGAGACCCGGTTACGGGCTGGTCCTCCTACGAGCAGTACTTC.

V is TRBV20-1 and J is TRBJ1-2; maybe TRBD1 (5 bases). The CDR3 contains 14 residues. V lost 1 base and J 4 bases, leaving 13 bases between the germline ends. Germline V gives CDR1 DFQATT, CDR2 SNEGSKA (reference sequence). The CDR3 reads CSARVAGLSYGYTF. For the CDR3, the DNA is TGCAGTGCTAGAGTCGCAGGGTTGAGCTATGGCTACACCTTC.

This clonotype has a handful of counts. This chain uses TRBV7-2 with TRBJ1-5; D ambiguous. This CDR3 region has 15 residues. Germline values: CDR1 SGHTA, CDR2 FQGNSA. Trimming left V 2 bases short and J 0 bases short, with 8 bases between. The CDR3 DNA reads TGTGCCAGCAGCTTATCCAGATATAGCAATCAGCCCCAGCATTTT. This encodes CASSLSRYSNQPQHF.

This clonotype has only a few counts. The CDR3 region has the DNA TGTGCCAGCTCACCCGGGGTAACCGAGACCCAGTACTTC. It is translated as CASSPGVTETQYF. V usage is TRBV18 and J usage is TRBJ2-5; TRBD2 might be the D (5 bases). CDR3 length equals 13 residues. Germline lookup yields CDR1 KGHSH and CDR2 LQKENI. Trimming removed 3 bases at V and 5 bases at J, with 10 bases between.

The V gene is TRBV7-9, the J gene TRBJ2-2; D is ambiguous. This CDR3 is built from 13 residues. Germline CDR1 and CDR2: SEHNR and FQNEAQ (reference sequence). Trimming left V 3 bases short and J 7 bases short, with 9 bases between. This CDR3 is CASSFSGHGELFF. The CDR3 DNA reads TGTGCCAGCAGCTTTTCGGGTCACGGGGAGCTGTTTTTT.

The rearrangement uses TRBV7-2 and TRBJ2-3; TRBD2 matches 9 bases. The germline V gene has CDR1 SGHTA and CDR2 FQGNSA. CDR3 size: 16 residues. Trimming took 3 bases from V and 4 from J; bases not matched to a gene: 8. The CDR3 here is CASSFLAGTLPDTQYF. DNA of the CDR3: TGTGCCAGCAGCTTTCTAGCGGGAACCCTCCCAGATACGCAGTATTTT.

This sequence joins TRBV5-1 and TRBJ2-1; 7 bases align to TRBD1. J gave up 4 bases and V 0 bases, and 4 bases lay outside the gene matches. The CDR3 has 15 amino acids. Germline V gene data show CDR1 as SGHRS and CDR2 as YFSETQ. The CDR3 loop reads CASSLETGEYNEQFF. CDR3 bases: TGCGCCAGCAGCTTGGAAACAGGGGAGTACAATGAGCAGTTCTTC.